This entry lists 27 T cell receptor beta chains sequenced from one sample in a study of blood T cells in healthy people across ages. Primed by a sample-barcoded 5' primer and a J-beta primer mix, a second PCR proceeded for 7 to 11 cycles. TCRdb called the 5' RACE reads again in MiXCR, with one record for every CDR3 protein. The sample has hundreds of thousands of distinct CDR3 sequences; around 43% are singletons. The sequencing input was blood. The source of these receptors is a man older than 75 in good health.

This clonotype was seen more than once but under ten times. The chain employs TRBV20-1 and TRBJ1-2; 7 positions match TRBD1. The CDR3 has 13 amino acids. The germline CDR1 and CDR2 sequences are DFQATT and SNEGSKA (reference sequence). Germline trimming cut 3 bases from V and 7 bases from J; bases unmatched to any gene: 8. The CDR3 DNA reads as TGCAGTGCTAGTAGCCGGACAGGATCTGGCTACACCTTC. Translating it yields CSASSRTGSGYTF.

V gene TRBV12-3 or TRBV12-4 combines with J gene TRBJ2-6; TRBD1 matches 9 bases. The CDR3 runs to 17 residues. Trimming took 2 bases from V and 0 from J; bases not matched to a gene: 2. In DNA, the CDR3 is TGTGCCAGCAGTTTAACAGGGGGCTCCTCTGGGGCCAACGTCCTGACTTTC. It translates to CASSLTGGSSGANVLTF.

The sample holds many counts of this clonotype. This chain uses TRBV29-1 with TRBJ2-3, with a tentative D call TRBD1 (6 bases). The CDR3 extends over 12 amino acids. The ends were cut back, 4 bases at V and 2 bases at J, with 7 bases in the middle. The germline CDR1 and CDR2 sequences are SQVTM and ANQGSEA. CDR3: CSVGDTTDTQYF. The CDR3 nucleotides read TGCAGCGTTGGGGACACCACAGATACGCAGTATTTT.

The rearrangement uses TRBV4-3 and TRBJ1-1; D is unresolved. CDR3 length: 14 amino acids. The germline gives CDR1 LGHNA, CDR2 YSLEER. V gave up 1 base and J gave up 4 bases, with 10 bases separating them. CDR3 sequence: CASSQVDGVTEAFF. CDR3 sequence (DNA): TGCGCCAGCAGCCAAGTCGATGGGGTCACTGAAGCTTTCTTT.

This clonotype was recorded a few times. The chain is built from TRBV10-2 and TRBJ2-3, with D possibly TRBD2 on 6 matching bases. V lost 4 bases and J 3 bases, leaving 17 bases between the germline ends. The germline V gene has CDR1 WSHSY and CDR2 SAAADI. The CDR3 runs 16 residues. DNA of the CDR3: TGCGCCAGCAGTGTGACTAGAGGTGCGGCTACAGATACGCAGTATTTT. This encodes CASSVTRGAATDTQYF.

The chain carries TRBV10-2 and TRBJ2-3; perhaps TRBD1 as D (5 bases). Germline V gene lookup returns CDR1 WSHSY and CDR2 SAAADI. The CDR3 contains 15 residues. V lost 2 bases and J 4 bases, leaving 13 bases between the germline ends. The CDR3 DNA sequence: TGCGCCAGCAGTGAGCCCCCGACAGATTCAGATACGCAGTATTTT. Translation gives CASSEPPTDSDTQYF.

V gene TRBV5-1 combines with J gene TRBJ1-1, with 7 bases matching TRBD1. Germline values: CDR1 SGHRS, CDR2 YFSETQ. There are 14 residues in the CDR3. V lost 4 bases, J lost 1 base, and 4 bases stayed unmatched. CDR3 protein: CASSTSGGNTEAFF. CDR3 DNA: TGCGCCAGCAGCACCTCAGGGGGGAACACTGAAGCTTTCTTT.

This clonotype was recorded many times. The chain links TRBV4-2 to TRBJ1-5; a possible D gene is TRBD1 (6 bases). This CDR3 is built from 16 residues. The V end was cut by 0 bases, the J end by 4 bases, with 13 bases between. The germline V gene has CDR1 LGHNA and CDR2 YNFKEQ. CDR3 sequence: CASSQDPGHENQPQHF. In nucleotides, the CDR3 is TGTGCCAGCAGCCAAGACCCGGGACACGAAAATCAGCCCCAGCATTTT.

This chain connects TRBV5-6 to TRBJ2-3; D tentatively reads TRBD1 or TRBD2 (6 bases each). This CDR3 contains 15 residues. Germline V gives CDR1 SGHDT, CDR2 YYEEEE. The V end was cut by 4 bases, the J end by 2 bases, with 14 bases between. The CDR3 reads CASSPGGTLTDTQYF. The CDR3 nucleotides are TGTGCCAGCAGCCCAGGAGGGACACTCACAGATACGCAGTATTTT.

The chain joins TRBV7-9 to TRBJ2-1; no clear D gene. This CDR3 contains 15 residues. The V end was cut by 1 base, the J end by 6 bases, with 13 bases between. CDR1 is SEHNR and CDR2 is FQNEAQ in the germline V gene (reference sequence). CDR3 loop: CASSLVGQNGNEQFF. In DNA, the CDR3 is TGTGCCAGCAGCTTAGTAGGGCAGAACGGCAATGAGCAGTTCTTC. Full variable domain (missing parts from reference TRBV7-9 and TRBJ2-1): DTGVSQNPRHKITKRGQNVTFRCDPISEHNRLYWYRQTLGQGPEFLTYFQNEAQLEKSRLLSDRFSAERPKGSFSTLEIQRTEQGDSAMYLCASSLVGQNGNEQFFGPGTRLTVL.

This sequence joins TRBV7-2 and TRBJ2-4; 8 bases map to TRBD1. This CDR3 has 17 amino acids. CDR1 is SGHTA and CDR2 is FQGNSA in the germline V gene. With 1 base clipped from V and 0 bases from J, the junction kept 5 bases outside the gene matches. The CDR3 region has the DNA TGTGCCAGCAGCTTAGATCAGGGGGCTAGAGCCAAAAACATTCAGTACTTC. Amino acid sequence: CASSLDQGARAKNIQYF.

V is TRBV3-1 and J is TRBJ2-1; 10 bases line up with TRBD2. The DNA end is a closer match to TRBJ2-7, so the J assignment may be wrong. CDR3 length equals 16 residues. Germline CDR1 reads LGHDT; CDR2 reads YNNKEL (reference sequence). The CDR3 protein is CASSLLAGTFYNEQYF. The CDR3 DNA sequence: TGTGCCAGCAGCCTACTAGCGGGGACCTTCTACAATGAGCAGTACTTC.

V gene TRBV12-3 or TRBV12-4 combines with J gene TRBJ1-1, with 9 bases identical to TRBD1. The CDR3 covers 15 residues. V trimming: 5 bases; J trimming: 3 bases; junction bases outside the gene matches: 7. The chain's CDR3 is CASSPRQGDDTEAFF. The CDR3 bases are TGTGCCAGCAGTCCCCGACAGGGGGATGACACTGAAGCTTTCTTT.

CDR3 in amino acids: CASRETGDYEQYF. CDR3 in DNA: TGTGCCAGCAGGGAAACGGGGGACTACGAGCAGTACTTC. The chain couples TRBV6-6 to TRBJ2-7; the D gene is possibly TRBD2 (6 bases). The ends were cut back, 6 bases at V and 3 bases at J, with 12 bases in the middle. Germline lookup yields CDR1 MNHNY and CDR2 SVGAGI (reference sequence). The CDR3 consists of 13 residues.

The CDR3 spells CSASPGGRFYEQYF. CDR3 DNA sequence: TGCAGTGCTTCTCCCGGGGGGCGCTTCTACGAGCAGTACTTC. The chain combines TRBV20-1 with TRBJ2-7, with D perhaps TRBD2 (7 bases). Looked up from germline, CDR1 is DFQATT and CDR2 is SNEGSKA (reference sequence). V lost 5 bases, J lost 3 bases, and 17 bases lay in between. The CDR3 extends over 14 amino acids.

This clonotype came up a few times. The gene calls are TRBV5-1 and TRBJ2-5, with D perhaps matching TRBD1 (8 bases). This CDR3 is 15 amino acids long. The V gene lost 0 bases and the J gene lost 11 bases, with 20 bases spanning the gap. CDR1 is SGHRS and CDR2 is YFSETQ in the germline V gene. Here the CDR3 DNA reads TGCGCCAGCAGCTTGGTACAGGGGGAGGGCAATGAGCAGTACTTC. Amino acid sequence: CASSLVQGEGNEQYF.

V and J are TRBV20-1 and TRBJ2-3; 8 bases agree with TRBD2. From germline, CDR1 is DFQATT and CDR2 SNEGSKA (reference sequence). Trimming took 0 bases from V and 1 from J; bases not matched to a gene: 3. The CDR3 runs 15 residues. The DNA for the CDR3 is TGCAGTGCTAGAGATATACTAGCGGGCACAGATACGCAGTATTTT. This translates into CSARDILAGTDTQYF.

This clonotype appeared a single time. V and J are TRBV14 and TRBJ1-1; D is undetermined. CDR1 SGHDN and CDR2 FVKESK come from the germline V gene. The CDR3 has 14 amino acids. V dropped 0 bases and J dropped 4 bases, with 9 bases sitting between them. The CDR3 protein is CASSQDREGTEAFF. The CDR3 nucleotides read TGTGCCAGCAGCCAAGATCGGGAGGGCACTGAAGCTTTCTTT.

The sample holds one count of this clonotype. One junction end disagrees with the germline gene, perhaps due to a read error. The chain carries TRBV12-3 or TRBV12-4 and TRBJ2-7, with TRBD1 matching 9 bases. The CDR3 sequence is 17 residues long. The CDR3 bases are TGTGCCGGCAGTTTCGAACGGACCGGGACAGGGCCGAACGAGCAGTACTTC. As protein: CAGSFERTGTGPNEQYF.

This clonotype was detected once. This chain joins TRBV7-6 and TRBJ1-2; D is unclear. The CDR3 has 13 amino acids. Per germline, CDR1 SGHVS and CDR2 FNYEAQ. The V end lost 5 bases, the J end lost 7 bases, and 14 bases lay between the germline ends. The CDR3 region has the DNA TGTGCCAGCAGCGTAGTGAGAGGTTCTGGCTACACCTTC. It is translated as CASSVVRGSGYTF.

This chain connects TRBV20-1 to TRBJ2-7; 9 nucleotides agree with TRBD1. This CDR3 is built from 15 residues. Germline CDR1 reads DFQATT; CDR2 reads SNEGSKA (reference sequence). Unmatched junction bases numbered 8, after V lost 5 bases and J lost 0 bases. Here the CDR3 DNA reads TGCAGTGCTCTAGAACCGGGACAGGGCTCCTACGAGCAGTACTTC. This translates into CSALEPGQGSYEQYF.

This clonotype was recorded a few times. The rearrangement joins TRBV2 to TRBJ2-1; 10 positions agree with TRBD2. The CDR3 is 19 amino acids. The trim removed 3 bases at V and 0 bases at J, leaving 11 bases unmatched. Germline V gene lookup returns CDR1 SNHLY and CDR2 FYNNEI. CDR3 nucleotide sequence: TGTGCCAGCAGTGACCCGTCGGGATCTAGCGGGAGCTCCTACAATGAGCAGTTCTTC. Protein sequence: CASSDPSGSSGSSYNEQFF.

This clonotype was observed a handful of times. The chain has TRBV29-1 and TRBJ1-1; a weak D match, TRBD1 (5 bases). V lost 4 bases to trimming and J lost 3 bases, with 15 bases between them. CDR3 size: 14 residues. The germline CDR1 and CDR2 sequences are SQVTM and ANQGSEA. CDR3 sequence (DNA): TGCAGCGTTGGGACATTATATCGGGACACTGAAGCTTTCTTT. This translates into CSVGTLYRDTEAFF.

The chain is built from TRBV7-8 and TRBJ2-7, with D possibly matching TRBD2 (5 bases). The J call is doubtful: the DNA matches TRBJ2-5 better. CDR3 length: 14 amino acids. Germline V gene data show CDR1 as SGHVS and CDR2 as FQNEAQ. The CDR3 sequence is CASSPLRRGETQYF. In DNA form, the CDR3 reads TGTGCCAGCAGCCCTCTTCGCCGGGGTGAGACCCAGTACTTC.

V and J are TRBV5-1 and TRBJ2-5; 10 positions match TRBD2. V gave up 0 bases and J gave up 11 bases; unmatched junction bases: 10. Germline V lookup: CDR1 SGHRS, CDR2 YFSETQ. The CDR3 has 15 amino acids. The CDR3 here is CASSLEGLAFDEQYF. CDR3 in DNA: TGCGCCAGCAGCTTGGAGGGACTAGCGTTCGATGAGCAGTACTTC.

This clonotype was seen repeatedly, ten times or more. The V and J genes are TRBV28 and TRBJ2-7; 8 bases map to TRBD2. The CDR3 contains 13 residues. Germline lookup yields CDR1 MDHEN and CDR2 SYDVKM. J gave up 6 bases and V 8 bases, and 9 bases lay outside the gene matches. The CDR3 sequence is CASQGTSEAEQYF. The CDR3 DNA reads as TGTGCCAGCCAGGGGACTAGTGAAGCCGAGCAGTACTTC.

The chain carries TRBV10-3 and TRBJ2-1; 8 bases map to TRBD2. V shed 3 bases, J shed 3 bases, and the junction held 10 bases outside the gene matches. The CDR3 sequence is 17 residues long. From germline, CDR1 is ENHRY and CDR2 SYGVKD. CDR3: CAISDPMTAGVYNEQFF. The CDR3 DNA reads TGTGCCATCAGTGACCCTATGACAGCGGGAGTCTACAATGAGCAGTTCTTC.